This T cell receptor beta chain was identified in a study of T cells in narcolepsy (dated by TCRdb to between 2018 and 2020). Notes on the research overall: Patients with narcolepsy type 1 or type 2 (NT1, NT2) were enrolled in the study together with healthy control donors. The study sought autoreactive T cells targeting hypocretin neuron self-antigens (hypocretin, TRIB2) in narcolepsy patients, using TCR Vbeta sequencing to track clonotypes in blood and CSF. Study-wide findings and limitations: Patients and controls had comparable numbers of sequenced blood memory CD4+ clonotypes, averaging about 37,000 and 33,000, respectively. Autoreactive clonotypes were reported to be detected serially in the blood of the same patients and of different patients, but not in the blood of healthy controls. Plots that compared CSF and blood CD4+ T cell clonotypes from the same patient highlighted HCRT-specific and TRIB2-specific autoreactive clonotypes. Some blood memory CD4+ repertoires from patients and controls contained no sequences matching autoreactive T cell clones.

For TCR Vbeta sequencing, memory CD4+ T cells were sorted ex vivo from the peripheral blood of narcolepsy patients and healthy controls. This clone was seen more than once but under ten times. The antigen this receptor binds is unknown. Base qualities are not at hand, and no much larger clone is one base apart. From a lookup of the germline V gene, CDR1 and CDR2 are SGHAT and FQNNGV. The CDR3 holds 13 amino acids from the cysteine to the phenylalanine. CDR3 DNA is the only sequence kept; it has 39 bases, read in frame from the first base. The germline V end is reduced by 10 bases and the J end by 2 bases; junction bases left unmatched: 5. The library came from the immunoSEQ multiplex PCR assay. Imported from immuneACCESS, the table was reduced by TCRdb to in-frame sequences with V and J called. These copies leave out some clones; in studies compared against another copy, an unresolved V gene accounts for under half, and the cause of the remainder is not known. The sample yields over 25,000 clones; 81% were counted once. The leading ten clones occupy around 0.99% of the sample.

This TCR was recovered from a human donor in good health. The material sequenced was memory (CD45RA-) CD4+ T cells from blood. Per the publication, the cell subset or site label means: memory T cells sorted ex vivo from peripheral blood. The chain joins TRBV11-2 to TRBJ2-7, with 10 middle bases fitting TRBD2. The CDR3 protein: CATRTSGTYEQYF. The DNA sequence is TGTGCCACCCGGACTAGCGGAACCTACGAGCAGTACTTC.